This record covers a single TCR beta chain. After removal of 4 bases from V and 3 bases from J, the junction contained 13 bases not matched to a gene. Germline V gene lookup returns CDR1 SGHRS and CDR2 YFSETQ. This CDR3 has 17 amino acids. Sample treatment: roughly 19 received Ad26.COV2.S at low or high dose, single or two shots; roughly five received placebo; per-sample allocation not given. On day 63 after the first injection, vaccine and placebo recipients gave samples. These data belong to a study of Ad26.COV2.S vaccination and SARS-CoV-2 variants. Profiled with immunoSEQ multiplex PCR; TCRdb holds only in-frame clones, not every one. The sample records fewer than 400,000 clones, approximately 86% being singletons.

This specimen consisted of peripheral blood, obtained in a trial of Ad26.COV2.S vaccine versus placebo. The TCR was taken from a person between 18 and 60 years old who received the Ad26.COV2.S COVID-19 vaccine or a placebo. V usage is TRBV5-1 and J usage is TRBJ2-7; TRBD1 matches at 10 bases. The CDR3 loop is CASSRQGSTGGLYEQYF. DNA for the CDR3: TGCGCCAGCAGCCGCCAAGGATCGACAGGGGGCCTCTACGAGCAGTACTTC.